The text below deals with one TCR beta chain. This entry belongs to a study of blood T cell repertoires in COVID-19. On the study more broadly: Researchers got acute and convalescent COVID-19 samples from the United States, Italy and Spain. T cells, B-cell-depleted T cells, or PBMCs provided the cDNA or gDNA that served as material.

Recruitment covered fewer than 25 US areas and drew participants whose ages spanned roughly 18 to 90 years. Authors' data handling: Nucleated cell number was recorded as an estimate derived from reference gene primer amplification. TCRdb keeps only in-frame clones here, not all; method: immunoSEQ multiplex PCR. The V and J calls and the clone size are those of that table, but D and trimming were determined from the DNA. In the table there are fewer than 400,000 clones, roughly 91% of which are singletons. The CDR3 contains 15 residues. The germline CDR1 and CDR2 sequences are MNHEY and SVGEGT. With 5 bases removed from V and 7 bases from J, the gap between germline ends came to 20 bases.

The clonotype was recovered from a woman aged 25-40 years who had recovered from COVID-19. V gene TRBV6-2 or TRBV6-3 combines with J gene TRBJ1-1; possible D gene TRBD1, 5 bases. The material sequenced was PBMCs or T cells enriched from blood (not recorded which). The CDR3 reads CASSPRGDQSLEAFF. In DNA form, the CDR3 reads TGTGCCAGCAGTCCCCGGGGGGACCAGTCACTTGAAGCTTTCTTT.